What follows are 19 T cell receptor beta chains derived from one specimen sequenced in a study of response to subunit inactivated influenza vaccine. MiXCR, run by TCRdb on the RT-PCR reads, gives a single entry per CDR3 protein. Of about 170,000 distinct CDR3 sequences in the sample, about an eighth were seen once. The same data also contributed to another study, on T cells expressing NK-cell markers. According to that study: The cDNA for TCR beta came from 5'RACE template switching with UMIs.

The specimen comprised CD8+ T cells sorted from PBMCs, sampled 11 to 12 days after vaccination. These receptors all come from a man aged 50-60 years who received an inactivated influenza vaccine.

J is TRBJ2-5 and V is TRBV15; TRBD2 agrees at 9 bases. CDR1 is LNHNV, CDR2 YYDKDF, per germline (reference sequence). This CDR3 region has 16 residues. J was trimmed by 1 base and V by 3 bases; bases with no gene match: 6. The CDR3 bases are TGTGCCACCAGCAGTTCTAGCGGGGAAATCCAAGAGACCCAGTACTTC. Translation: CATSSSSGEIQETQYF. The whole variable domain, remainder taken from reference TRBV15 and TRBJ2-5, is DAMVIQNPRYQVTQFGKPVTLSCSQTLNHNVMYWYQQKSSQAPKLLFHYYDKDFNNEADTPDNFQSRRPNTSFCFLDIRSPGLGDTAMYLCATSSSSGEIQETQYFGPGTRLLVL.

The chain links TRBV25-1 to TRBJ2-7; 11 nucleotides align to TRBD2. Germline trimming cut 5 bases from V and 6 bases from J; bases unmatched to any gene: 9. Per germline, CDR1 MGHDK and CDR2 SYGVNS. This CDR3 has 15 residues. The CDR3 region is CASSRSGTSGSEQYF. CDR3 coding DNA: TGTGCCAGCAGTCGGTCCGGGACTAGCGGTTCCGAGCAGTACTTC.

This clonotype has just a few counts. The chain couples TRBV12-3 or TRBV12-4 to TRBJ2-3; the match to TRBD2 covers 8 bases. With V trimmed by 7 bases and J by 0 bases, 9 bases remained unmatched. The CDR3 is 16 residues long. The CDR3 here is CASTTGGEPSTDTQYF. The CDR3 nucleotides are TGTGCCAGCACCACCGGGGGGGAACCTAGCACAGATACGCAGTATTTT.

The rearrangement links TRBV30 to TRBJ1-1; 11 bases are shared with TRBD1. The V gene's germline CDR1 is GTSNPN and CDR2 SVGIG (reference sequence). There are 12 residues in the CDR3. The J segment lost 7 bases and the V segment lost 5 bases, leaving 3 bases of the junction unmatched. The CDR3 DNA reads TGTGCCTGGGGACAGGGGGCGGATGAAGCTTTCTTT. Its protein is CAWGQGADEAFF.

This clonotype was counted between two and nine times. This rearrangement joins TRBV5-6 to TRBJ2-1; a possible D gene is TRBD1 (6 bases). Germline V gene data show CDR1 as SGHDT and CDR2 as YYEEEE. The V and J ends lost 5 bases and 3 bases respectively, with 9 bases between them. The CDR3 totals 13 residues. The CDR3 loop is CASRGQNYNEQFF. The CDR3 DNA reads TGTGCCAGCAGGGGACAAAACTACAATGAGCAGTTCTTC.

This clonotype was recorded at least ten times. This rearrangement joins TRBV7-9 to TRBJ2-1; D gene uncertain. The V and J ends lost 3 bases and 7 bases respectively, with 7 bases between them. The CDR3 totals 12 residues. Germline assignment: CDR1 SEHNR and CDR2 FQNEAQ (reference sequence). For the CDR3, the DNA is TGTGCCAGCAGCTTCCCACTGAATGAGCAGTTCTTC. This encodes CASSFPLNEQFF.

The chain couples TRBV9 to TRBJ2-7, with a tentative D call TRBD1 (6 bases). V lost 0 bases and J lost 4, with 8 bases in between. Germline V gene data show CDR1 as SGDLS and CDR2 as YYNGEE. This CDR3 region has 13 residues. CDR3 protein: CASSVATGYEQYF. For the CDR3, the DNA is TGTGCCAGCAGCGTAGCTACAGGGTACGAGCAGTACTTC. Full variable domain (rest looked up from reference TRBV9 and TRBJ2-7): DSGVTQTPKHLITATGQRVTLRCSPRSGDLSVYWYQQSLDQGLQFLIQYYNGEERAKGNILERFSAQQFPDLHSELNLSSLELGDSALYFCASSVATGYEQYFGPGTRLTVT.

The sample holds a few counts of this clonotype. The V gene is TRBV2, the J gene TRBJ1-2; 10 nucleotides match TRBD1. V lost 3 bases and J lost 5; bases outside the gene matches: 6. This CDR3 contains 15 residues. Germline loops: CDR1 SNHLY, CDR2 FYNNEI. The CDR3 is CASSDGDRGGYGYTF. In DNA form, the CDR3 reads TGTGCCAGCAGTGATGGGGACAGGGGAGGATATGGCTACACCTTC. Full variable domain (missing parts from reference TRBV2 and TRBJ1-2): EPEVTQTPSHQVTQMGQEVILRCVPISNHLYFYWYRQILGQKVEFLVSFYNNEISEKSEIFDDQFSVERPDGSNFTLKIRSTKLEDSAMYFCASSDGDRGGYGYTFGSGTRLTVV.

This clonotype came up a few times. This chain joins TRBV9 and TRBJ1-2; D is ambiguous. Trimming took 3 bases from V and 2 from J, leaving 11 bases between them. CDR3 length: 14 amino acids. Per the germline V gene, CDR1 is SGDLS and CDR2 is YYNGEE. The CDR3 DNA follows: TGTGCCAGCAGCGCCCCAACAGTAAACTATGGCTACACCTTC. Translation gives CASSAPTVNYGYTF. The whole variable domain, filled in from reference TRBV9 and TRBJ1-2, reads DSGVTQTPKHLITATGQRVTLRCSPRSGDLSVYWYQQSLDQGLQFLIQYYNGEERAKGNILERFSAQQFPDLHSELNLSSLELGDSALYFCASSAPTVNYGYTFGSGTRLTVV.

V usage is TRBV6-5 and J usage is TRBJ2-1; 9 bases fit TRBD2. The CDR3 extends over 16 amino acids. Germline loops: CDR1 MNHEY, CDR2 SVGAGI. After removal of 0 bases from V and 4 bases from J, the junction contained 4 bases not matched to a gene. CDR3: CASSYSPSGVYNEQFF. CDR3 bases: TGTGCCAGCAGTTACTCGCCTAGCGGGGTATACAATGAGCAGTTCTTC.

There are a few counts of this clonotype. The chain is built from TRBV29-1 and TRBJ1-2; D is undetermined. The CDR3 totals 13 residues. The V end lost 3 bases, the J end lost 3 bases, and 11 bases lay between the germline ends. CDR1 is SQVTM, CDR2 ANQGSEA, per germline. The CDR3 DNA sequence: TGCAGCGTTGACTCGGGCCTCTACTATGGCTACACCTTC. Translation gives CSVDSGLYYGYTF.

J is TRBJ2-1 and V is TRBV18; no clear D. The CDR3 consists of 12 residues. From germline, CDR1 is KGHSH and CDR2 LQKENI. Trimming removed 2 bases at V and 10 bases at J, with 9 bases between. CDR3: CASSPGLMEQFF. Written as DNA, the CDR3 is TGTGCCAGCTCACCAGGTTTGATGGAGCAGTTCTTC.

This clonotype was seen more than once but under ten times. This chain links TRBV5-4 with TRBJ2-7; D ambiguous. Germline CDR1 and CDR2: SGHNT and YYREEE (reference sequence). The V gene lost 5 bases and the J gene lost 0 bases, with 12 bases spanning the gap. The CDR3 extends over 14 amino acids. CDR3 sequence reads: CASSYVGTSYEQYF. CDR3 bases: TGTGCCAGCAGTTATGTGGGAACCTCCTACGAGCAGTACTTC.

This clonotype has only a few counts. CDR3 sequence reads: CASNPVGSMNTEAFF. In DNA, the CDR3 is TGTGCCAGTAATCCAGTCGGGTCCATGAACACTGAAGCTTTCTTT. V gene TRBV19 combines with J gene TRBJ1-1; D is unclear. Germline values: CDR1 LNHDA, CDR2 SQIVND (reference sequence). The V gene lost 7 bases and the J gene lost 0 bases, with 15 bases spanning the gap. The CDR3 sequence is 15 residues long.

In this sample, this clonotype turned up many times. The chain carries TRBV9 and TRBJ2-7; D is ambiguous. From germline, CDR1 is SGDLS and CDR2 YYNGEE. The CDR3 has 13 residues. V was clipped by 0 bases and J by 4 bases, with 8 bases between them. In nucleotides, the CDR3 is TGTGCCAGCAGCGTAGGAGCTGCATACGAGCAGTACTTC. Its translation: CASSVGAAYEQYF.

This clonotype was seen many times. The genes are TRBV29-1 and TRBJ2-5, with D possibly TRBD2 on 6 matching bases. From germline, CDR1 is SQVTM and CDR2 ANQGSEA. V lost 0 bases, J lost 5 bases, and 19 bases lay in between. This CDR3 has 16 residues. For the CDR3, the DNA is TGCAGCGTTGAAGATCCCCGGGAGAGTACCCGTGAGACCCAGTACTTC. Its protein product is CSVEDPRESTRETQYF. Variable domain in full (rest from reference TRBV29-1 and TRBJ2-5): SAVISQKPSRDICQRGTSLTIQCQVDSQVTMMFWYRQQPGQSLTLIATANQGSEATYESGFVIDKFPISRPNLTFSTLTVSNMSPEDSSIYLCSVEDPRESTRETQYFGPGTRLLVL.

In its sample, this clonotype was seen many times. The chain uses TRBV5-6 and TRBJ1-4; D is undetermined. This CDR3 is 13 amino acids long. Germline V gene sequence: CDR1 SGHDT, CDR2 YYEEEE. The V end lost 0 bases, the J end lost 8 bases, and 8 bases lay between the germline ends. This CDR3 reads CASSLVSGEKLFF. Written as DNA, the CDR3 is TGTGCCAGCAGCTTGGTGTCGGGGGAAAAACTGTTTTTT.

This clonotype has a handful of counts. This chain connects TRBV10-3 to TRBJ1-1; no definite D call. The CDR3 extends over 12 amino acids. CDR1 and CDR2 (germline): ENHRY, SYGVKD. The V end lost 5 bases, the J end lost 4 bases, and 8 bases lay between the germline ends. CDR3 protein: CAISTGGTEAFF. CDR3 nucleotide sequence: TGTGCCATCAGTACGGGAGGCACTGAAGCTTTCTTT.

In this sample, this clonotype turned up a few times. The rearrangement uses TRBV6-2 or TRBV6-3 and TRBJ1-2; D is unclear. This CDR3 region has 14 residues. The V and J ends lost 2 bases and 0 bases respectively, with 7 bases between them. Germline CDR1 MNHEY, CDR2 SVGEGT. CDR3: CASSYPQANYGYTF. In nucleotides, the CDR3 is TGTGCCAGCAGTTACCCGCAGGCTAACTATGGCTACACCTTC.